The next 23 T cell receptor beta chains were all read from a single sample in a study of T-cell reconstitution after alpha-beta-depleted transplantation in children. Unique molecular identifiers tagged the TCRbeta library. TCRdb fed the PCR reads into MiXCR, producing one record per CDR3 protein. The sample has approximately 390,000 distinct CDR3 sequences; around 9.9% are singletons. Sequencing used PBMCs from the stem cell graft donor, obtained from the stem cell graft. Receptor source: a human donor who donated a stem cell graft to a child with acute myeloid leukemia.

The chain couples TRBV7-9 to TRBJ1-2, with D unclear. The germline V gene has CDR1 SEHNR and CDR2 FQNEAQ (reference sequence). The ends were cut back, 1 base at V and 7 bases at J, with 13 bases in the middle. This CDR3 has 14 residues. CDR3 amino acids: CASSLDGISVGYTF. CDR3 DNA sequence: TGTGCCAGCAGCTTAGACGGCATATCGGTTGGCTACACCTTC. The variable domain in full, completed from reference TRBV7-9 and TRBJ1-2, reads DTGVSQNPRHKITKRGQNVTFRCDPISEHNRLYWYRQTLGQGPEFLTYFQNEAQLEKSRLLSDRFSAERPKGSFSTLEIQRTEQGDSAMYLCASSLDGISVGYTFGSGTRLTVV.

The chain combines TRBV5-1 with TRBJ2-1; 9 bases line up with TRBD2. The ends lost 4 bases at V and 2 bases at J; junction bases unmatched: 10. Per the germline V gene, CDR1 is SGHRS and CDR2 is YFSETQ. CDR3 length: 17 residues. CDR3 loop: CASSPTTSGLPYNEQFF. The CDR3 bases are TGCGCCAGCAGCCCTACGACTAGCGGTCTGCCCTACAATGAGCAGTTCTTC.

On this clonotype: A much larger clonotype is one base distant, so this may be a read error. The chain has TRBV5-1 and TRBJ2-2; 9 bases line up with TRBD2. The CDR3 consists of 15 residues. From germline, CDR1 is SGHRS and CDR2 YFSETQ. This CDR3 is CASSLAGLNTAELFF. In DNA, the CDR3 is TGCGCCAGCAGCCTAGCGGGGTTGAACACCGCGGAGCTGTTTTTT.

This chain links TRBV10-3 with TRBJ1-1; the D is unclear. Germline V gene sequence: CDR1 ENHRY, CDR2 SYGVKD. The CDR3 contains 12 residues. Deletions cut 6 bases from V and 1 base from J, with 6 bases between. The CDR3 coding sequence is TGTGCCATCAGATCACAGAACACTGAAGCTTTCTTT. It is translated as CAIRSQNTEAFF.

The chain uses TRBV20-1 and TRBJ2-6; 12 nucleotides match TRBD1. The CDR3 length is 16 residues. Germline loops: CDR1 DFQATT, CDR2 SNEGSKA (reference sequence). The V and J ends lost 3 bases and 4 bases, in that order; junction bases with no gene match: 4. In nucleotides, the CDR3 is TGCAGTGCTAGGGGACAGGGGGCGACCGGGGCCAACGTCCTGACTTTC. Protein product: CSARGQGATGANVLTF.

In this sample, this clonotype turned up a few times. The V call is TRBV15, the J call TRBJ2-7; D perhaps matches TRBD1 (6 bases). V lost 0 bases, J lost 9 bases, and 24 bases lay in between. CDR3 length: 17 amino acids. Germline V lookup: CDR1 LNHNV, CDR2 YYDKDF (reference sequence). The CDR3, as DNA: TGTGCCACCAGCAGAGACAATAGGGACCGACAGGTCAGGTTGCAGTACTTC. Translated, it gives CATSRDNRDRQVRLQYF.

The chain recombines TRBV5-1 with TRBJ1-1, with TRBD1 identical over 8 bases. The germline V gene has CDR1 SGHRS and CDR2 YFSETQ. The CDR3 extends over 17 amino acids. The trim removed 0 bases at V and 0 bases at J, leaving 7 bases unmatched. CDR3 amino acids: CASSLAPTGAMNTEAFF. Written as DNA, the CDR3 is TGCGCCAGCAGCTTGGCCCCGACAGGGGCCATGAACACTGAAGCTTTCTTT.

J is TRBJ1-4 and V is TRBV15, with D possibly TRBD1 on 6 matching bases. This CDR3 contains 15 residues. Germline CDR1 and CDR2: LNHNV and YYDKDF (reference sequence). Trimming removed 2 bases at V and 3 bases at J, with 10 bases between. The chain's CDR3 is CATSRKQGSNEKLFF. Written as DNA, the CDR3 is TGTGCCACCAGCAGAAAACAGGGTTCTAATGAAAAACTGTTTTTT.

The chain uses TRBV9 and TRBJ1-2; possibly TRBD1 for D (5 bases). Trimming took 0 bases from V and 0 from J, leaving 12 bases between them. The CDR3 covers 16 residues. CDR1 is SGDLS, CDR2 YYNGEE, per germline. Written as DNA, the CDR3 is TGTGCCAGCAGCGTAGCTACTCCGGGGCCTAACTATGGCTACACCTTC. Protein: CASSVATPGPNYGYTF.

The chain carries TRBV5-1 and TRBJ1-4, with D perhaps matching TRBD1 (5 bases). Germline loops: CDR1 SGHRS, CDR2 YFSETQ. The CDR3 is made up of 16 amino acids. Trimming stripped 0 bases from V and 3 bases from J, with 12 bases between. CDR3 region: CASSLAPPGANEKLFF. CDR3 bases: TGCGCCAGCAGCTTGGCCCCCCCGGGGGCTAATGAAAAACTGTTTTTT.

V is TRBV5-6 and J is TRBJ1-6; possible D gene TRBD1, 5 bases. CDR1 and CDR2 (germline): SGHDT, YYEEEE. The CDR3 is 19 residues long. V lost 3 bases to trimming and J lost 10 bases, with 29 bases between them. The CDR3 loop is CASSSLRWGTSPTNSPLHF. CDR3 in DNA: TGTGCCAGCAGCTCCTTGCGCTGGGGGACGTCGCCCACGAACTCACCCCTCCACTTT.

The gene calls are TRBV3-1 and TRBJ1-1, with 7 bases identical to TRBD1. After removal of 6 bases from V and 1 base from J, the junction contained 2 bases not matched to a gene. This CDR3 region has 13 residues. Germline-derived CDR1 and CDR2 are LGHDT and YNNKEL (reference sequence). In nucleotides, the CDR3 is TGTGCCAGCAGTGACAGGGCGAACACTGAAGCTTTCTTT. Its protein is CASSDRANTEAFF.

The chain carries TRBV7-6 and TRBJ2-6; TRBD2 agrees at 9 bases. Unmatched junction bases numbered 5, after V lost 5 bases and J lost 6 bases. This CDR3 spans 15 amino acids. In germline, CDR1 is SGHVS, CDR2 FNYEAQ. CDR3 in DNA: TGTGCCAGCAGCGGCGGGAGGGCCGAGGCCAACGTCCTGACTTTC. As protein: CASSGGRAEANVLTF.

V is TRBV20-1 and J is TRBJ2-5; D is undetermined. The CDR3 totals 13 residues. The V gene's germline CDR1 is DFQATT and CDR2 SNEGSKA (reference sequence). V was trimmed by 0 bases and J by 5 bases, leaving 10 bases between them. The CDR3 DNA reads TGCAGTGCTAGAGACGGATTTTGGGAGACCCAGTACTTC. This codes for CSARDGFWETQYF.

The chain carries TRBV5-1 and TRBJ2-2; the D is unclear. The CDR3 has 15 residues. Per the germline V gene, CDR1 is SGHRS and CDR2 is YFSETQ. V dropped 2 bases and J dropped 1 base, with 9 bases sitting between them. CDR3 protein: CASSFLTGNTGELFF. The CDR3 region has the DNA TGCGCCAGCAGCTTTTTGACCGGGAACACCGGGGAGCTGTTTTTT.

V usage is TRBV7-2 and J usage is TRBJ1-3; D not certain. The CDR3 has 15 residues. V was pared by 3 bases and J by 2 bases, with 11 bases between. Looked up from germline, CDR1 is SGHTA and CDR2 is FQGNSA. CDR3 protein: CASSFLTNTGNTIYF. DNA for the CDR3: TGTGCCAGCAGCTTCCTGACAAACACTGGAAACACCATATATTTT.

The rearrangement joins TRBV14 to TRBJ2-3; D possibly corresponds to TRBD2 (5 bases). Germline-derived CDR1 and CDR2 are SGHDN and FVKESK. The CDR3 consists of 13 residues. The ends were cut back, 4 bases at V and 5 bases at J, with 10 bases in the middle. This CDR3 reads CASSPPGGDTQYF. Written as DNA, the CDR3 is TGTGCCAGCAGCCCCCCCGGAGGAGATACGCAGTATTTT.

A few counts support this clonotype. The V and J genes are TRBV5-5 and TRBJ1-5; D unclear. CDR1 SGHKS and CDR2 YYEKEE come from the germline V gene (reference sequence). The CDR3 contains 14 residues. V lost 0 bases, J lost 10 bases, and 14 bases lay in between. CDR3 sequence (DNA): TGTGCCAGCAGCTTGGATGCAGCCCAAGATCCCCAGCATTTT. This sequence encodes CASSLDAAQDPQHF.

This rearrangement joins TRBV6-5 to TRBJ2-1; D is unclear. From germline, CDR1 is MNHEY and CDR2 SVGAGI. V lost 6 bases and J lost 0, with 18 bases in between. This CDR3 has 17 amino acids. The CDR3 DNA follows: TGTGCCAGCAGGCCCGGTTACCGAATTAGCTCCTACAATGAGCAGTTCTTC. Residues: CASRPGYRISSYNEQFF.

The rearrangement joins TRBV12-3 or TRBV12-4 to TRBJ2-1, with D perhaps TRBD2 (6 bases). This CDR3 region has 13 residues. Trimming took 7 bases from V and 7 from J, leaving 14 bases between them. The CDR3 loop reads CASIPVAGNEQFF. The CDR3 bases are TGTGCCAGCATACCGGTCGCGGGGAATGAGCAGTTCTTC.

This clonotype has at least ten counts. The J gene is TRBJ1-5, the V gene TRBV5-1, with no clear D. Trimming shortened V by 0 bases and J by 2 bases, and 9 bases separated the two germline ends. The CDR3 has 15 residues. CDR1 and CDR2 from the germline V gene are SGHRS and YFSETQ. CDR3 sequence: CASSLGVIGNQPQHF. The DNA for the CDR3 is TGCGCCAGCAGCTTGGGGGTTATCGGCAATCAGCCCCAGCATTTT. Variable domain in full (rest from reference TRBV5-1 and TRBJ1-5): KAGVTQTPRYLIKTRGQQVTLSCSPISGHRSVSWYQQTPGQGLQFLFEYFSETQRNKGNFPGRFSGRQFSNSRSEMNVSTLELGDSALYLCASSLGVIGNQPQHFGDGTRLSIL.

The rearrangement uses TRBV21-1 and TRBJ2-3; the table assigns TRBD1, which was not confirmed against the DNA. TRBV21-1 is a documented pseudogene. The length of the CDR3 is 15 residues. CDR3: CASNKTRGESNTQYF. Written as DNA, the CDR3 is TGTGCCAGCAACAAGACCAGGGGAGAATCAAATACGCAGTATTTT.

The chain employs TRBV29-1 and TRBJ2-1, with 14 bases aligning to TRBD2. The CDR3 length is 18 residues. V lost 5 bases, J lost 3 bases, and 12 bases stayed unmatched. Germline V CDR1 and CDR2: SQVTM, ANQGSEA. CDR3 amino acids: CSVRKGTSGSAYYNEQFF. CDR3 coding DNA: TGCAGCGTTAGGAAAGGGACTAGCGGGAGCGCCTACTACAATGAGCAGTTCTTC.